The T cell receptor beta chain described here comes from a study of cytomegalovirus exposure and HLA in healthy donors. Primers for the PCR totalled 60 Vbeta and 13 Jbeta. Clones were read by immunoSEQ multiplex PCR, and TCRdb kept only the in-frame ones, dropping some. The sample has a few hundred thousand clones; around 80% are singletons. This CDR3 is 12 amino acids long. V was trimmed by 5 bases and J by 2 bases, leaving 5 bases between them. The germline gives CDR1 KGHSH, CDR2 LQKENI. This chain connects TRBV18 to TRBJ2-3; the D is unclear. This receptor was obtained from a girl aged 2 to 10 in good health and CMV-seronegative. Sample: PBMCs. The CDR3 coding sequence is TGTGCCAGCTCAACTAACACAGATACGCAGTATTTT. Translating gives CASSTNTDTQYF.